This T cell receptor (beta chain) originates from a study of T cells in Graves' hyperthyroidism and ophthalmopathy. On the study more broadly: Specimen type is peripheral blood, collected at initial diagnosis prior to any treatment.

Amplified TCR beta CDR3 regions derived from RNA transcripts. Carried out on the TCR CDR3, a first-round RT-PCR used the HTBI primer set. One entry per CDR3 protein results from TCRdb running MiXCR on the multiplex PCR reads. This table has some 490,000 distinct CDR3 sequences, about 20% appearing once. The material sequenced was blood. This clonotype originated in a woman between 70 and 85 years old with Graves' ophthalmopathy.

CDR3 in amino acids: CASSRGGAQSTDTQYF. In nucleotides, the CDR3 is TGTGCCAGCAGCCGCGGGGGAGCCCAGAGCACAGATACGCAGTATTTT. The rearrangement joins TRBV6-1 to TRBJ2-3, with TRBD2 matching 7 bases. V trimming: 6 bases; J trimming: 0 bases; junction bases outside the gene matches: 9. Per germline, CDR1 MNHNS and CDR2 SASEGT. CDR3 length equals 16 residues.